The 29 T cell receptor beta chains given below trace back to one sample, sequenced in a study of T cell changes during pregnancy in multiple sclerosis. Only in-frame clones appear in the TCRdb table, and some are missing; sequencing was by immunoSEQ multiplex PCR. The table shows tens of thousands of clones, with approximately 91% occurring only once. The sequences come from peripheral blood, collected in the first trimester of pregnancy. The source is a female donor with multiple sclerosis, enrolled in a pregnancy study.

In this sample, this clone turned up once. The chain has TRBV30 and TRBJ2-1; 9 bases are a match to TRBD2. CDR3 length: 13 amino acids. Trimming took 8 bases from V and 3 from J; bases not matched to a gene: 5. Looked up from germline, CDR1 is GTSNPN and CDR2 is SVGIG (reference sequence). The CDR3 reads CAIPSGNYNEQFF. CDR3 nucleotide sequence: TGTGCCATCCCTAGCGGGAACTACAATGAGCAGTTCTTC.

V and J are TRBV27 and TRBJ2-7; TRBD1 matches 7 bases. The CDR3 length is 15 residues. V dropped 7 bases and J dropped 2; count of bases not matched to a gene: 11. Germline V CDR1 and CDR2: MNHEY, SMNVEV (reference sequence). CDR3: CASTHRGYSTYEQYF. Here the CDR3 DNA reads TGTGCCAGCACCCACAGGGGATATTCGACCTACGAGCAGTACTTC.

The sample holds one count of this clone. V and J are TRBV5-1 and TRBJ1-1; 9 bases match TRBD1. The germline gives CDR1 SGHRS, CDR2 YFSETQ. Trimming removed 2 bases from V and 3 bases from J; junction bases left unmatched: 5. The CDR3 runs 15 residues. CDR3 DNA: TGCGCCAGCAGCTTCCGGACAGGGGACTACACTGAAGCTTTCTTT. Residues: CASSFRTGDYTEAFF.

The V and J genes are TRBV30 and TRBJ2-2, with 7 bases lining up with TRBD1. There are 12 residues in the CDR3. Germline V CDR1 and CDR2: GTSNPN, SVGIG (reference sequence). The CDR3 bases are TGTGGGAGACGCACAGGGGCAGGGGAGCTGTTTTTT. Protein: CGRRTGAGELFF.

This clone was seen just once. The V gene is TRBV5-1, the J gene TRBJ2-1; TRBD2 aligns across 9 bases. In germline, CDR1 is SGHRS, CDR2 YFSETQ. J was trimmed by 10 bases and V by 4 bases; bases with no gene match: 15. The CDR3 is 16 amino acids. The CDR3 loop reads CASSTSTSGPLEEQFF. The CDR3 DNA follows: TGCGCCAGCAGCACTTCGACTAGCGGCCCTCTAGAGGAGCAGTTCTTC.

This clone appeared a single time. The chain joins TRBV28 to TRBJ2-3, with 8 bases matching TRBD2. V lost 5 bases and J lost 6; bases outside the gene matches: 7. This CDR3 is built from 14 residues. The germline V gene has CDR1 MDHEN and CDR2 SYDVKM. The CDR3 loop is CASSRPTSVDTQYF. The CDR3, as DNA: TGTGCCAGCAGTCGGCCGACTAGCGTGGATACGCAGTATTTT.

The chain uses TRBV5-1 and TRBJ2-7; tentative D call: TRBD2 (5 bases). Between the trimmed V and J ends, which lost 0 bases and 0 bases, there was a span of 13 bases. This CDR3 has 16 residues. In germline, CDR1 is SGHRS, CDR2 YFSETQ. The CDR3 DNA reads as TGCGCCAGCAGCTTGGCCTCCGTTAGCGTCTCCTACGAGCAGTACTTC. It encodes CASSLASVSVSYEQYF.

The chain is built from TRBV5-6 and TRBJ2-5, with TRBD1 identical over 8 bases. CDR1 is SGHDT and CDR2 is YYEEEE in the germline V gene. The junction had 11 bases not matched to a gene; V was cut back by 4 bases and J by 3 bases. This CDR3 is 16 amino acids long. The CDR3 here is CASSPTRTGTEETQYF. DNA for the CDR3: TGTGCCAGCAGCCCGACCCGGACAGGGACGGAAGAGACCCAGTACTTC.

The chain recombines TRBV7-2 with TRBJ2-4; D gene uncertain. CDR1 is SGHTA, CDR2 FQGNSA, per germline. The V gene lost 2 bases and the J gene lost 5 bases, with 7 bases spanning the gap. The CDR3 runs 13 residues. The CDR3: CASSLTVENIQYF. CDR3 sequence (DNA): TGTGCCAGCAGCTTAACAGTAGAAAACATTCAGTACTTC.

The V call is TRBV7-2, the J call TRBJ2-5; 12 bases map to TRBD2. The CDR3 has 18 amino acids. Germline-derived CDR1 and CDR2 are SGHTA and FQGNSA. Germline trimming cut 1 base from V and 5 bases from J; bases unmatched to any gene: 11. The CDR3: CASSLGRLAGDFWETQYF. In nucleotides, the CDR3 is TGTGCCAGCAGCTTAGGTCGACTAGCGGGAGATTTCTGGGAGACCCAGTACTTC. Full variable domain (outside the CDR3, taken from reference TRBV7-2 and TRBJ2-5): GAGVSQSPSNKVTEKGKDVELRCDPISGHTALYWYRQSLGQGLEFLIYFQGNSAPDKSGLPSDRFSAERTGGSVSTLTIQRTQQEDSAVYLCASSLGRLAGDFWETQYFGPGTRLLVL.

V and J are TRBV19 and TRBJ1-2; TRBD1 aligns across 9 bases. CDR3 size: 14 residues. With V trimmed by 10 bases and J by 4 bases, 10 bases remained unmatched. The V gene's germline CDR1 is LNHDA and CDR2 SQIVND (reference sequence). Written as DNA, the CDR3 is TGTGCCACTTCCCGGACAGGGGAGGCCTATGGCTACACCTTC. Residues: CATSRTGEAYGYTF.

The gene calls are TRBV6-4 and TRBJ2-3; 11 nucleotides match TRBD2. V dropped 5 bases and J dropped 0; count of bases not matched to a gene: 1. Germline CDR1 reads MRHNA; CDR2 reads SNTAGT. The CDR3 length is 15 residues. The CDR3 nucleotides are TGTGCCAGCAGTTCTAGCGGGGGGAGCACAGATACGCAGTATTTT. Its protein product is CASSSSGGSTDTQYF.

The V and J genes are TRBV18 and TRBJ2-3; D is unresolved. V was cut by 6 bases and J by 5 bases, with 12 bases left in between. Germline CDR1 is KGHSH and CDR2 is LQKENI. There are 13 residues in the CDR3. The CDR3 nucleotides are TGTGCCAGCTCCCAGCTTGCAGGAGATACGCAGTATTTT. This gives the protein CASSQLAGDTQYF.

The rearrangement joins TRBV10-1 to TRBJ2-7; 7 bases align to TRBD1. J lost 5 bases, V lost 8 bases, and 12 bases had no gene match. Germline CDR1 and CDR2: WNHNN and SYGVQD (reference sequence). The CDR3 covers 14 residues. The CDR3 loop reads CASRVPGQEDEQYF. CDR3 DNA: TGCGCCAGCCGGGTCCCAGGACAGGAGGACGAGCAGTACTTC.

This clone was seen a few times. The chain links TRBV27 to TRBJ1-1; maybe TRBD1 (6 bases). The CDR3 totals 16 residues. V was cut by 6 bases and J by 0 bases, with 17 bases left in between. Looked up from germline, CDR1 is MNHEY and CDR2 is SMNVEV (reference sequence). DNA for the CDR3: TGTGCCAGCAGCCCAAGCAGGGGCGACATGAACACTGAAGCTTTCTTT. It specifies CASSPSRGDMNTEAFF.

This clone has only one observation. The rearrangement links TRBV4-3 to TRBJ2-5; D is undetermined. V dropped 0 bases and J dropped 5 bases, with 13 bases sitting between them. CDR3 length equals 15 residues. Germline assignment: CDR1 LGHNA and CDR2 YSLEER. The CDR3 DNA is TGCGCCAGCAGCCAAGATGGTTCGGTAATGGAGACCCAGTACTTC. This translates into CASSQDGSVMETQYF.

Comments on this clone: The junction shows a germline mismatch at one end, possibly a read error. CDR3 sequence: CAWSLHRDYPIF. The CDR3 DNA is TGTGCCTGGAGTCTCCACCGGGACTATCCAATCTTC. The chain has TRBV30 and TRBJ2-1, with TRBD2 matching 7 bases. The CDR3 has 12 residues. CDR1 and CDR2 (germline): GTSNPN, SVGIG (reference sequence).

This chain joins TRBV29-1 and TRBJ2-3, with 7 nucleotides matching TRBD2. V gave up 6 bases and J gave up 7 bases; unmatched junction bases: 13. Looked up from germline, CDR1 is SQVTM and CDR2 is ANQGSEA. This CDR3 region has 14 residues. The CDR3 loop reads CSVDGRTPVNTQYF. The CDR3 bases are TGCAGCGTGGACGGGAGGACCCCCGTAAATACGCAGTATTTT.

The chain uses TRBV29-1 and TRBJ2-1, with TRBD2 identical over 8 bases. Germline V gene sequence: CDR1 SQVTM, CDR2 ANQGSEA. The CDR3 is 14 amino acids. With 6 bases clipped from V and 6 bases from J, the junction kept 10 bases outside the gene matches. CDR3 sequence: CSVERAGGSNEQFF. CDR3 in DNA: TGCAGCGTAGAGAGGGCGGGGGGATCCAATGAGCAGTTCTTC.

This chain connects TRBV7-6 to TRBJ2-7; 8 positions match TRBD1. The CDR3 contains 17 residues. Trimming removed 5 bases from V and 0 bases from J; junction bases left unmatched: 12. Germline V gene lookup returns CDR1 SGHVS and CDR2 FNYEAQ. The CDR3 DNA reads TGTGCCAGCAGCCCAAGGACAGGGATCTATAGCTCCTACGAGCAGTACTTC. This codes for CASSPRTGIYSSYEQYF.

V and J are TRBV19 and TRBJ2-5; 7 nucleotides match TRBD2. The end of the DNA is better explained by TRBJ2-7, so the J call may be wrong. Germline CDR1 reads LNHDA; CDR2 reads SQIVND (reference sequence). This CDR3 has 14 residues. The CDR3 bases are TGTGCCAGCCAAACCGCGGGGGTTCCCCACGAGCAGTACTTC. Translation gives CASQTAGVPHEQYF.

The genes are TRBV2 and TRBJ1-5; 9 nucleotides agree with TRBD1. This CDR3 spans 15 amino acids. CDR1 and CDR2 (germline): SNHLY, FYNNEI. The J segment lost 5 bases and the V segment lost 6 bases, leaving 8 bases of the junction unmatched. CDR3 DNA: TGTGCCAGCAGCGTACCCGGACAGGGGTATCAGCCCCAGCATTTT. It is translated as CASSVPGQGYQPQHF.

This clone was detected a few times. The V and J genes are TRBV18 and TRBJ1-5, with a tentative D call TRBD1 (5 bases). The germline gives CDR1 KGHSH, CDR2 LQKENI. The CDR3 contains 15 residues. V was shortened by 3 bases and J by 7 bases, with 16 bases between the two germline ends. The DNA of the CDR3 is TGTGCCAGCTCACCCATGCTGGGGCTACAGCAGCCCCAGCATTTT. This translates into CASSPMLGLQQPQHF. The full variable domain, rest sourced from reference TRBV18 and TRBJ1-5, is NAGVMQNPRHLVRRRGQEARLRCSPMKGHSHVYWYRQLPEEGLKFMVYLQKENIIDESGMPKERFSAEFPKEGPSILRIQQVVRGDSAAYFCASSPMLGLQQPQHFGDGTRLSIL.

The chain joins TRBV6-1 to TRBJ1-1; no definite D call. The V end was cut by 8 bases, the J end by 4 bases, with 8 bases between. In germline, CDR1 is MNHNS, CDR2 SASEGT. CDR3 length equals 11 residues. DNA for the CDR3: TGTGCCAGCTCCGAGCGCACTGAAGCTTTCTTT. The encoded protein is CASSERTEAFF.

The chain joins TRBV6-1 to TRBJ1-2; TRBD1 matches at 8 bases. Germline CDR1 MNHNS, CDR2 SASEGT. The junction had 5 bases not matched to a gene; V was cut back by 4 bases and J by 4 bases. The CDR3 consists of 14 residues. The CDR3: CASSVRTGPYGYTF. CDR3 DNA sequence: TGTGCCAGCAGTGTTCGGACAGGGCCCTATGGCTACACCTTC.

The CDR3 region is CASSLSVVAGDNEQFF. DNA of the CDR3: TGTGCCAGCAGTTTATCGGTAGTAGCGGGAGACAATGAGCAGTTCTTC. This chain uses TRBV27 with TRBJ2-1, with 9 bases lining up with TRBD2. Trimming removed 0 bases from V and 5 bases from J; junction bases left unmatched: 5. The CDR3 has 16 residues. Per the germline V gene, CDR1 is MNHEY and CDR2 is SMNVEV (reference sequence).

This chain connects TRBV5-1 to TRBJ2-3, with 9 nucleotides matching TRBD1. From germline, CDR1 is SGHRS and CDR2 YFSETQ. The CDR3 extends over 15 amino acids. J was trimmed by 6 bases and V by 4 bases; bases with no gene match: 9. The CDR3 DNA is TGCGCCAGCAGCAAGGGACAGGGCTACACGGATACGCAGTATTTT. Its protein product is CASSKGQGYTDTQYF. Variable domain in full (rest from reference TRBV5-1 and TRBJ2-3): KAGVTQTPRYLIKTRGQQVTLSCSPISGHRSVSWYQQTPGQGLQFLFEYFSETQRNKGNFPGRFSGRQFSNSRSEMNVSTLELGDSALYLCASSKGQGYTDTQYFGPGTRLTVL.

J is TRBJ2-7 and V is TRBV6-1; 8 nucleotides agree with TRBD2. The CDR3 runs to 15 residues. Trimming removed 2 bases from V and 3 bases from J; junction bases left unmatched: 6. Germline CDR1 reads MNHNS; CDR2 reads SASEGT. CDR3 amino acids: CASSERWAGGYEQYF. The DNA of the CDR3 is TGTGCCAGCAGTGAACGGTGGGCGGGAGGCTACGAGCAGTACTTC.

The rearrangement joins TRBV7-2 to TRBJ1-1, with a weak D call TRBD1 (5 bases). Germline-derived CDR1 and CDR2 are SGHTA and FQGNSA. V lost 1 base and J lost 4, with 10 bases in between. The CDR3 has 14 amino acids. CDR3 residues: CASSLGGGGTEAFF. The CDR3 region has the DNA TGTGCCAGCAGCTTAGGGGGCGGGGGCACTGAAGCTTTCTTT.